What follows are 18 T cell receptor beta chains derived from one specimen sequenced in a study of blood T cell repertoires in COVID-19. Sequenced by immunoSEQ multiplex PCR; TCRdb stores in-frame clones only, minus some. The table records approximately 46,000 clones, roughly 70% of them present only once. The specimen sequenced was peripheral blood. The receptors derive from a man at least 80 years old with acute or convalescent COVID-19.

This rearrangement joins TRBV5-1 to TRBJ2-7, with TRBD2 matching over 9 bases. V dropped 1 base and J dropped 5; count of bases not matched to a gene: 10. Germline CDR1 and CDR2: SGHRS and YFSETQ. The CDR3 has 16 residues. The CDR3 region has the DNA TGCGCCAGCAGCTTGTCTAGCGGGACCGCACGGGACGAGCAGTACTTC. It is translated as CASSLSSGTARDEQYF. Variable domain in full (rest from reference TRBV5-1 and TRBJ2-7): KAGVTQTPRYLIKTRGQQVTLSCSPISGHRSVSWYQQTPGQGLQFLFEYFSETQRNKGNFPGRFSGRQFSNSRSEMNVSTLELGDSALYLCASSLSSGTARDEQYFGPGTRLTVT.

The chain uses TRBV7-9 and TRBJ2-5, with TRBD2 matching 9 bases. Germline V CDR1 and CDR2: SEHNR, FQNEAQ (reference sequence). This CDR3 region has 14 residues. Germline trimming cut 5 bases from V and 4 bases from J; bases unmatched to any gene: 5. CDR3: CASSPGLARETQYF. As DNA, the CDR3 is TGTGCCAGCAGCCCAGGACTAGCGAGAGAGACCCAGTACTTC.

This chain connects TRBV28 to TRBJ2-4; D is perhaps TRBD2 (5 bases). This CDR3 comprises 16 residues. The germline V and J ends were trimmed by 4 bases and 7 bases, with 20 bases remaining between them. Germline CDR1 MDHEN, CDR2 SYDVKM. CDR3 DNA sequence: TGTGCCAGCAGTTATGGCGGGCGGAAACGGTGGAACATTCAGTACTTC. Translation gives CASSYGGRKRWNIQYF.

The chain joins TRBV2 to TRBJ1-6, with TRBD1 as a possible D gene (6 bases). V shed 6 bases and J shed 9 bases, with 18 bases lying between them. Germline V CDR1 and CDR2: SNHLY, FYNNEI. The CDR3 length is 15 residues. The DNA of the CDR3 is TGTGCCAGCAGGAAGGGGGGGCCAGCCCGTTCACCCCTCCACTTT. Translation: CASRKGGPARSPLHF. The variable domain in full, with the rest retrieved from reference TRBV2 and TRBJ1-6, is EPEVTQTPSHQVTQMGQEVILRCVPISNHLYFYWYRQILGQKVEFLVSFYNNEISEKSEIFDDQFSVERPDGSNFTLKIRSTKLEDSAMYFCASRKGGPARSPLHFGNGTRLTVT.

V gene TRBV18 combines with J gene TRBJ2-3, with a weak D call TRBD2 (6 bases). Germline CDR1 and CDR2: KGHSH and LQKENI. V was clipped by 5 bases and J by 5 bases, with 17 bases between them. The length of the CDR3 is 15 residues. This CDR3 is CASSSVLTRGDTQYF. The CDR3 DNA follows: TGTGCCAGCTCATCCGTACTGACTAGGGGAGATACGCAGTATTTT.

This clone was observed a handful of times. Germline and junction disagree at one end, which may indicate a read error. The rearrangement links TRBV30 to TRBJ1-2; maybe TRBD1 (5 bases). The CDR3 contains 10 residues. From germline, CDR1 is GTSNPN and CDR2 SVGIG (reference sequence). The CDR3 is CARRAGGYTF. The CDR3 DNA reads as TGTGCCAGGAGAGCAGGGGGCTACACCTTC.

The V and J genes are TRBV14 and TRBJ2-5; 8 nucleotides agree with TRBD1. Germline lookup yields CDR1 SGHDN and CDR2 FVKESK. The CDR3 is 14 residues long. V lost 2 bases, J lost 2 bases, and 1 base stayed unmatched. CDR3 amino acids: CASSQNRGQETQYF. In nucleotides, the CDR3 is TGTGCCAGCAGCCAAAACAGGGGGCAAGAGACCCAGTACTTC.

This clone was seen more than once but under ten times. The chain recombines TRBV7-2 with TRBJ1-5; D call uncertain. V gave up 4 bases and J gave up 1 base, with 11 bases separating them. Germline assignment: CDR1 SGHTA and CDR2 FQGNSA. The CDR3 has 15 amino acids. The CDR3 sequence is CASSSGRGSNQPQHF. The CDR3 DNA follows: TGTGCCAGCAGCTCGGGGAGAGGCAGCAATCAGCCCCAGCATTTT.

This clone has a single count. The V and J genes are TRBV27 and TRBJ1-2; perhaps TRBD1 as D (6 bases). This CDR3 contains 16 residues. Trimming left V 4 bases short and J 4 bases short, with 19 bases between. In germline, CDR1 is MNHEY, CDR2 SMNVEV (reference sequence). The CDR3: CASSSYPQTGTYGYTF. CDR3 nucleotides: TGTGCCAGCAGTTCCTATCCACAAACAGGGACCTATGGCTACACCTTC.

CDR3 DNA: TGTGCCACCAGTGCCCGGTTCAGCGGGAGGGGTGAGCAGTTCTTC. Its translation is CATSARFSGRGEQFF. The V gene is TRBV24-1, the J gene TRBJ2-1, with 10 positions matching TRBD2. V shed 5 bases and J 9 bases; nucleotides not matched to a gene: 9. The CDR3 length is 15 residues. CDR1 is KGHDR and CDR2 is SFDVKD in the germline V gene.

The J gene is TRBJ2-5, the V gene TRBV9; a weak D match, TRBD2 (6 bases). The CDR3 loop spans 15 amino acids. The V end was cut by 8 bases, the J end by 5 bases, with 22 bases between. The germline CDR1 and CDR2 sequences are SGDLS and YYNGEE. The DNA for the CDR3 is TGTGCCAGTACCCCCCATGAGGGAGGACGGGAGACCCAGTACTTC. It yields the protein CASTPHEGGRETQYF.

This clone has a single count. The chain employs TRBV7-2 and TRBJ2-2; weak D call: TRBD2 (5 bases). Trimming removed 6 bases from V and 3 bases from J, with 14 bases in between. CDR1 and CDR2 (germline): SGHTA, FQGNSA. The CDR3 runs to 15 residues. CDR3 sequence (DNA): TGTGCCAGCAGACGGACTGCTGGGCACACCGGGGAGCTGTTTTTT. This translates into CASRRTAGHTGELFF.

J is TRBJ1-5 and V is TRBV2, with 8 bases aligning to TRBD1. There are 14 residues in the CDR3. V was pared by 5 bases and J by 5 bases, with 5 bases of the junction left unmatched. In germline, CDR1 is SNHLY, CDR2 FYNNEI. The CDR3 DNA reads TGTGCCAGCAGTCTGACAGGGGTAGATCAGCCCCAGCATTTT. It encodes CASSLTGVDQPQHF.

The rearrangement links TRBV3-1 (or the pseudogene TRBV3-2) to TRBJ1-2, with D possibly matching TRBD1 (5 bases). With 4 bases removed from V and 0 bases from J, the gap between germline ends came to 9 bases. CDR1 is LGHDT, CDR2 YNNKEL, per germline (reference sequence). The CDR3 has 14 residues. CDR3 sequence (DNA): TGTGCCAGCAGCCGGACAAGAGCTAACTATGGCTACACCTTC. Translated: CASSRTRANYGYTF.

The V call is TRBV28, the J call TRBJ1-4; D perhaps matches TRBD1 (6 bases). This CDR3 comprises 13 residues. The germline gives CDR1 MDHEN, CDR2 SYDVKM. With 6 bases removed from V and 8 bases from J, the gap between germline ends came to 13 bases. For the CDR3, the DNA is TGTGCCAGCAGACCGGGGACACTCGAAAAACTGTTTTTT. Translated, it gives CASRPGTLEKLFF. The full variable domain, its missing parts supplied by reference TRBV28 and TRBJ1-4, is DVKVTQSSRYLVKRTGEKVFLECVQDMDHENMFWYRQDPGLGLRLIYFSYDVKMKEKGDIPEGYSVSREKKERFSLILESASTNQTSMYLCASRPGTLEKLFFGSGTQLSVL.

The J gene is TRBJ2-5, the V gene TRBV5-1; 9 nucleotides align to TRBD1. The CDR3 is made up of 16 amino acids. Losses at the gene ends were 0 bases for V and 3 bases for J; bases not matched to a gene: 6. Germline V CDR1 and CDR2: SGHRS, YFSETQ. The CDR3 reads CASSLAGGQGKETQYF. CDR3 nucleotide sequence: TGCGCCAGCAGCTTGGCTGGGGGACAGGGAAAAGAGACCCAGTACTTC.

The CDR3: CASSLGVGAETQYF. CDR3 sequence (DNA): TGTGCCAGCAGCTTAGGGGTGGGGGCAGAGACCCAGTACTTC. The rearrangement uses TRBV7-2 and TRBJ2-5; weak D call: TRBD1 (6 bases). CDR3 length equals 14 residues. V lost 1 base and J lost 4, with 10 bases in between. Per germline, CDR1 SGHTA and CDR2 FQGNSA.

The V and J genes are TRBV25-1 and TRBJ2-7; the match to TRBD2 covers 8 bases. The germline gives CDR1 MGHDK, CDR2 SYGVNS. With V trimmed by 6 bases and J by 4 bases, 14 bases remained unmatched. This CDR3 region has 16 residues. The CDR3 DNA sequence: TGTGCCAGCAGCGGGGGGGGTAGGAAGGGTAATTACGAGCAGTACTTC. It codes for CASSGGGRKGNYEQYF.